This record concerns one T cell receptor beta chain sequence. Its antigen remains unknown. The data were obtained in a study of CD8 T cells in ankylosing spondylitis. Whole-study results and caveats: The authors reported significant enrichment of disease-linked clones in matched ankylosing spondylitis synovial fluid. CD8+ by phenotype, disease-linked clones were relatively rare in peripheral blood.

TCRdb passed the 5' RACE reads through MiXCR, listing each CDR3 protein once. The sample has roughly 180,000 distinct CDR3 sequences, 8.5% to 10% seen once. Deletions cut 1 base from V and 2 bases from J, with 14 bases between. This CDR3 has 17 amino acids. Germline CDR1 LGHNT, CDR2 FRNRAP. V usage is TRBV12-5 and J usage is TRBJ2-2; D is perhaps TRBD2 (5 bases). This TCR was recovered from a female donor with ankylosing spondylitis or in good health (not recorded which). The material sequenced was blood, either unsorted or a sorted T cell fraction (not recorded which). The CDR3 coding sequence is TGTGCTAGTGGTTTGGGTTGGGAGAATCTCAACACCGGGGAGCTGTTTTTT. Translated, it gives CASGLGWENLNTGELFF.